One sample yielded the 19 T cell receptor beta chains listed below, sequenced in a study of cytomegalovirus exposure and HLA in healthy donors. The PCR ran on 60 Vbeta and 13 Jbeta primers. Generated by immunoSEQ multiplex PCR, the TCRdb table keeps only in-frame clones and is missing some. The data show tens of thousands of clones, approximately 84% seen once. Sequences were obtained from PBMCs. The receptors originated from a man between 45 and 60 years old in good health and CMV-seronegative.

V usage is TRBV4-2 and J usage is TRBJ1-6, with a tentative D call TRBD1 (6 bases). V lost 0 bases, J lost 7 bases, and 10 bases lay in between. The CDR3 is made up of 15 amino acids. Per germline, CDR1 LGHNA and CDR2 YNFKEQ. The CDR3 region has the DNA TGTGCCAGCAGCCAAGAAGCGGGGGCAAATTCACCCCTCCACTTT. This gives the protein CASSQEAGANSPLHF.

The chain uses TRBV19 and TRBJ1-5; 12 nucleotides align to TRBD1. Germline V gives CDR1 LNHDA, CDR2 SQIVND (reference sequence). J was trimmed by 7 bases and V by 7 bases; bases with no gene match: 8. The length of the CDR3 is 15 residues. CDR3 DNA sequence: TGTGCCAGTATGGGGACAGGGGGCGTCAAGCAGCCCCAGCATTTT. This encodes CASMGTGGVKQPQHF.

The rearrangement uses TRBV6-5 and TRBJ1-5; weak D call: TRBD1 (6 bases). Germline V CDR1 and CDR2: MNHEY, SVGAGI. The CDR3 is made up of 14 amino acids. Trimming took 6 bases from V and 1 from J, leaving 10 bases between them. Here the CDR3 reads CASRKDRSNQPQHF. CDR3 bases: TGTGCCAGCAGGAAGGACAGAAGCAATCAGCCCCAGCATTTT.

This clone has only one observation. The genes are TRBV7-4 and TRBJ1-4; D perhaps matches TRBD1 (5 bases). V was shortened by 4 bases and J by 8 bases, with 17 bases between the two germline ends. The CDR3 is 15 residues long. The V gene's germline CDR1 is SGHVT and CDR2 SQSDAQ. The CDR3 spells CASSSTWGVREKLFF. For the CDR3, the DNA is TGTGCCAGCAGCTCCACGTGGGGCGTGAGGGAAAAACTGTTTTTT.

This clone appeared once. CDR3 in amino acids: CASSEVGASNQPQHF. DNA of the CDR3: TGTGCCAGCAGTGAAGTGGGAGCAAGCAATCAGCCCCAGCATTTT. The genes are TRBV2 and TRBJ1-5; D is ambiguous. V lost 1 base and J 1 base, leaving 8 bases between the germline ends. Germline V gene sequence: CDR1 SNHLY, CDR2 FYNNEI. CDR3 length: 15 amino acids. The full variable domain, in which reference TRBV2 and TRBJ1-5 provide the parts outside the CDR3, is EPEVTQTPSHQVTQMGQEVILRCVPISNHLYFYWYRQILGQKVEFLVSFYNNEISEKSEIFDDQFSVERPDGSNFTLKIRSTKLEDSAMYFCASSEVGASNQPQHFGDGTRLSIL.

The chain employs TRBV5-1 and TRBJ2-5; 9 bases map to TRBD1. CDR3 length equals 16 residues. Trimming cost V 3 bases and J 5 bases; bases outside gene matches: 11. Germline CDR1 is SGHRS and CDR2 is YFSETQ. The CDR3, as DNA: TGCGCCAGCAGCTACGAGGGGACAGGGCTGTGGGAGACCCAGTACTTC. The encoded protein is CASSYEGTGLWETQYF.

Turning to this clone: This specimen includes other DNA sequences encoding the same CDR3. The rearrangement joins TRBV7-9 to TRBJ1-5; the D gene is possibly TRBD1 (5 bases). From germline, CDR1 is SEHNR and CDR2 FQNEAQ (reference sequence). This CDR3 has 14 amino acids. V lost 1 base and J lost 4, with 8 bases in between. In DNA, the CDR3 is TGTGCCAGCAGCTTAGTCGGGGGGAATCAGCCCCAGCATTTT. Translation: CASSLVGGNQPQHF.

Written as DNA, the CDR3 is TGTGCCAGCAGTGCCCGACCCGGGGTCACCGGGGAGCTGTTTTTT. Its protein product is CASSARPGVTGELFF. The chain uses TRBV6-5 and TRBJ2-2, with a weak D call TRBD2 (5 bases). The CDR3 covers 15 residues. CDR1 and CDR2 (germline): MNHEY, SVGAGI. The ends were cut back, 5 bases at V and 4 bases at J, with 14 bases in the middle.

The chain uses TRBV6-6 and TRBJ2-2, with 10 bases fitting TRBD1. Germline assignment: CDR1 MNHNY and CDR2 SVGAGI (reference sequence). After removal of 4 bases from V and 9 bases from J, the junction contained 8 bases not matched to a gene. This CDR3 has 15 residues. CDR3 nucleotides: TGTGCCAGCAGTTTGGCGGACAGGGGGGTGCGGGAGCTGTTTTTT. As protein: CASSLADRGVRELFF.

The DNA for the CDR3 is TGTGCCAGCAGTTCCCCCCAGGGGTGGGTTTCACCCCTCCACTTT. It encodes CASSSPQGWVSPLHF. The rearrangement joins TRBV28 to TRBJ1-6; weak D call: TRBD1 (6 bases). Germline V lookup: CDR1 MDHEN, CDR2 SYDVKM. The CDR3 totals 15 residues. V gave up 4 bases and J gave up 9 bases, with 16 bases separating them.

The rearrangement uses TRBV4-3 and TRBJ2-1; D might be TRBD2 (6 bases). This CDR3 is built from 16 residues. Trimming pared 0 bases from V and 8 bases from J, leaving 17 bases between. The germline CDR1 and CDR2 sequences are LGHNA and YSLEER. The CDR3 loop reads CASSQEGGALWDEQFF. For the CDR3, the DNA is TGCGCCAGCAGCCAAGAAGGCGGGGCCCTCTGGGATGAGCAGTTCTTC.

This clone came up once. The chain couples TRBV6-5 to TRBJ2-2; 9 bases are shared with TRBD2. The germline gives CDR1 MNHEY, CDR2 SVGAGI. The J segment lost 5 bases and the V segment lost 1 base, leaving 5 bases of the junction unmatched. The CDR3 has 16 residues. The CDR3 here is CASSYWRGGDTGELFF. The CDR3 DNA is TGTGCCAGCAGTTACTGGCGGGGGGGAGATACCGGGGAGCTGTTTTTT.

The V gene is TRBV28, the J gene TRBJ1-2; weak D call: TRBD1 (5 bases). Germline lookup yields CDR1 MDHEN and CDR2 SYDVKM. The CDR3 sequence is 13 residues long. Trimming stripped 0 bases from V and 6 bases from J, with 8 bases between. The CDR3 sequence is CASSLWAGNGYTF. CDR3 nucleotides: TGTGCCAGCAGTTTATGGGCAGGGAATGGCTACACCTTC.

The chain couples TRBV6-6 to TRBJ1-3, with 9 positions matching TRBD1. Trimming cost V 2 bases and J 2 bases; bases outside gene matches: 4. The germline V gene has CDR1 MNHNY and CDR2 SVGAGI (reference sequence). The CDR3 is made up of 16 amino acids. CDR3 amino acids: CASSYPQGAAGNTIYF. The CDR3 DNA reads TGTGCCAGCAGTTACCCACAGGGGGCCGCTGGAAACACCATATATTTT.

The V gene is TRBV6-6, the J gene TRBJ2-1; 11 bases line up with TRBD2. This CDR3 is 16 amino acids long. From germline, CDR1 is MNHNY and CDR2 SVGAGI (reference sequence). V lost 2 bases, J lost 8 bases, and 8 bases stayed unmatched. This chain's CDR3 is CASSYKLAGGRDEQFF. The CDR3 DNA is TGTGCCAGCAGTTACAAGCTAGCGGGGGGAAGGGATGAGCAGTTCTTC.

The sample holds one count of this clone. The chain couples TRBV2 to TRBJ1-1; 8 nucleotides align to TRBD1. There are 15 residues in the CDR3. The germline V gene encodes CDR1 SNHLY and CDR2 FYNNEI. J was trimmed by 6 bases and V by 6 bases; bases with no gene match: 12. This chain's CDR3 is CASSPHGQGFSEAFF. The CDR3, as DNA: TGTGCCAGCAGCCCTCACGGACAGGGATTTTCTGAAGCTTTCTTT.

DNA of the CDR3: TGTGCCAGCAGCTTATGGTTAGCGGGGGGAGAGACCCAGTACTTC. Residues: CASSLWLAGGETQYF. The chain couples TRBV7-2 to TRBJ2-5; 10 bases map to TRBD2. This CDR3 is built from 15 residues. Per the germline V gene, CDR1 is SGHTA and CDR2 is FQGNSA. J gave up 4 bases and V 2 bases, and 4 bases lay outside the gene matches. The full variable domain, its missing parts supplied by reference TRBV7-2 and TRBJ2-5, is GAGVSQSPSNKVTEKGKDVELRCDPISGHTALYWYRQSLGQGLEFLIYFQGNSAPDKSGLPSDRFSAERTGGSVSTLTIQRTQQEDSAVYLCASSLWLAGGETQYFGPGTRLLVL.

This clone was seen once. V and J are TRBV9 and TRBJ2-3; 9 nucleotides agree with TRBD1. J gave up 1 base and V 3 bases, and 3 bases lay outside the gene matches. CDR1 is SGDLS and CDR2 is YYNGEE in the germline V gene. The CDR3 contains 15 residues. This CDR3 reads CASSGTGVGTDTQYF. CDR3 coding DNA: TGTGCCAGCAGCGGGACAGGGGTGGGCACAGATACGCAGTATTTT.

This chain joins TRBV10-1 and TRBJ2-5, with 7 bases that match TRBD2. Germline loops: CDR1 WNHNN, CDR2 SYGVQD (reference sequence). The length of the CDR3 is 15 residues. The trim removed 3 bases at V and 4 bases at J, leaving 8 bases unmatched. DNA for the CDR3: TGCGCCAGCAGTGATGGGGCGGGAGCCGGAGAGACCCAGTACTTC. Its translation: CASSDGAGAGETQYF.